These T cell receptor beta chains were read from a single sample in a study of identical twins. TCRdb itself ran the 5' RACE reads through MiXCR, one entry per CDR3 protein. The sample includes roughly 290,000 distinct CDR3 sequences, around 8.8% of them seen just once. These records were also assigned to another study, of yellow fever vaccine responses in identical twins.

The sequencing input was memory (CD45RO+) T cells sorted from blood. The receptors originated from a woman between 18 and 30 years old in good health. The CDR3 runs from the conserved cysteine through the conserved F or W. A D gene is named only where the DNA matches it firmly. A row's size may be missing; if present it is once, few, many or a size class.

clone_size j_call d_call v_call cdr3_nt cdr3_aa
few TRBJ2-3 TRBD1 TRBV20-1 TGCAGTGCTCCTCGGGCTACAGGGGTCCCAGATACGCAGTATTTT CSAPRATGVPDTQYF
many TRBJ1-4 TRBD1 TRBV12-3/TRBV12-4 TGTGCCAGCAGTCCGGACAGGGGGCGCGCTGAAAAACTGTTTTTT CASSPDRGRAEKLFF
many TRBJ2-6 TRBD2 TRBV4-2 TGTGCCAGCAGCCCTCGGACTAGCGGGGGCCTCTCTGGGGCCAACGTCCTGACTTTC CASSPRTSGGLSGANVLTF
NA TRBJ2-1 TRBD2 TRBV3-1 TGTGCCAGCAGCCAAGGTTCTAGCGGGGGGTTGAATGAGCAGTTCTTC CASSQGSSGGLNEQFF
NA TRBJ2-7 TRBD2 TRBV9 TGTGCCAGCAACTCCGGGACTAGCAGTTACGAGCAGTACTTC CASNSGTSSYEQYF
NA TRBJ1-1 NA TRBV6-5 TGTGCCAGCAGCCACGGCCCGAAAGCTTTCTTT CASSHGPKAFF
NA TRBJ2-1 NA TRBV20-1 TGCAGTGCTAGTCCCCTTATCGGGTCATGGGGGGACAATGAGCAGTTCTTC CSASPLIGSWGDNEQFF
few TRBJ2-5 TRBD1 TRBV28 TGTGCCAGCAGTTTATCGGTCAGGGGGCAAGAGACCCAGTACTTC CASSLSVRGQETQYF
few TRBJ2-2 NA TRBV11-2 TGTGCCAGCAGCTTACAGGGGCCTAACACCGGGGAGCTGTTTTTT CASSLQGPNTGELFF
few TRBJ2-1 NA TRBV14 TGTGCCAGCAGCCCATGGGGTGAGGGCGCCTACAATGAGCAGTTCTTC CASSPWGEGAYNEQFF
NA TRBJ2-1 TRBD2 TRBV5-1 TGCGCCAGCAGCTCGCAGGGAGGGCTGGAGAGGAAACTCTACAATGAGCAGTTCTTC CASSSQGGLERKLYNEQFF
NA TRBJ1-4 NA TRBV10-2 TGCGCCAGCAGTAAGACAGGACTCAATGAAAAACTGTTTTTT CASSKTGLNEKLFF
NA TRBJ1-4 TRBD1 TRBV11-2 TGTGCCAGCAGCAAAATGGGACAGGGAGGCGAAAAACTGTTTTTT CASSKMGQGGEKLFF
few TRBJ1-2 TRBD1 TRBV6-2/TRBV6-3 TGTGCCAGCAGGCCCCGGACAGGGGACTATGGCTACACCTTC CASRPRTGDYGYTF
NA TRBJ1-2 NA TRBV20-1 TGCAGTGCTAGAGCCCAGGGAGACTATGGCTACACCTTC CSARAQGDYGYTF
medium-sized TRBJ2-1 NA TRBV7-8 TGTGCCAGCAGCTTCCAGGGGGGGGCTCGCTATGAGCAGTTCTTC CASSFQGGARYEQFF
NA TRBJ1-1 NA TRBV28 TGTGCCAGCAGGAGAAAAACGGGAGTAGCTTTCTTT CASRRKTGVAFF
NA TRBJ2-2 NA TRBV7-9 TGTGCCAGCAGCCCTAAGGGACCCTTAAACACCGGGGAGCTGTTTTTT CASSPKGPLNTGELFF
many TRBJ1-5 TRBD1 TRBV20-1 TGCAGTGCTAGAGACATGACAGGGGGCTTTTGGCAGCCCCAGCATTTT CSARDMTGGFWQPQHF
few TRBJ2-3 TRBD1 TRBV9 TGTGCCAGCAGCGTATGGGACAGTCGCACAGATACGCAGTATTTT CASSVWDSRTDTQYF
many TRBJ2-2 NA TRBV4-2 TGTGCCAGCAGCGATCCGGGCGGGCAGAACACCGGGGAGCTGTTTTTT CASSDPGGQNTGELFF
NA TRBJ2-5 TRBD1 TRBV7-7 TGTGCCAGCAGCTTAGACCTTACAGGGGGAACAGAGACCCAGTACTTC CASSLDLTGGTETQYF
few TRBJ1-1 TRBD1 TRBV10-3 TGTGCCACAGGGGAGGTGGGACAGGGGGGTACTGAAGCTTTCTTT CATGEVGQGGTEAFF
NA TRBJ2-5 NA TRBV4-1 TGCGCCAGCAGCCGCGCGCGGGGCCAGCCCCAGACCCAGTACTTC CASSRARGQPQTQYF
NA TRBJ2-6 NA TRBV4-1 TGCGCCAGCAGCCAAGCCATCTCTGGGGCCAACGTCCTGACTTTC CASSQAISGANVLTF
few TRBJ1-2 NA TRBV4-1 TGCGCCAGCAGCCAAGAGGGCAGCGAAACTAACTATGGCTACACCTTC CASSQEGSETNYGYTF
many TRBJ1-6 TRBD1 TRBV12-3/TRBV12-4 TGTGCCAGCAGGGTAGGACAGGGGAACTCACCCCTCCACTTT CASRVGQGNSPLHF
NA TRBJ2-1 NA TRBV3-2 TGTGCCACCTGCCAACCCTGGGGTAGCGGGAGGGCCTTCCAGGCTGAGCAGTTCTTC CATCQPWGSGRAFQAEQFF
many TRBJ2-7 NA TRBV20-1 TGCAGTGCTAGAGTGTTTGGAGCGAGCTACGAGCAGTACTTC CSARVFGASYEQYF
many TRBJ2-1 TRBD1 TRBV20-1 TGCAGTGCTTACACAGGGGGCCCCAATGAGCAGTTCTTC CSAYTGGPNEQFF
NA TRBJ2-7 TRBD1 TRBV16 TGTGCCAGCGGGCCGGGACAGAGCTCCTACGAGCAGTACTTC CASGPGQSSYEQYF
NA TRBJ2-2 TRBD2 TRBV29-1 TGCAGCGTCGCTAGTGTAGGAGCGGGATGGTCCGGGGAGCTGTTTTTT CSVASVGAGWSGELFF
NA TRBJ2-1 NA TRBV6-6 TGTGCCACCAACGGGGCGAATAACAATGAGCAGTTCTTC CATNGANNNEQFF
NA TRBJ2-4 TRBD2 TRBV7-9 TGTGCCAGCAGCGGGGACTACCTCGTTCGGTACTTC CASSGDYLVRYF
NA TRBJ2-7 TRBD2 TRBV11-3 TGTGCCTGCTCCGGGACTAGCGGGACAGCCGGCACCTACGAGCAGTACTTC CACSGTSGTAGTYEQYF
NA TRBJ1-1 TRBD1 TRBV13 TGTGCCAGCAGCTTATTTTCAGGGGGCACTGAAGCTTTCTTT CASSLFSGGTEAFF
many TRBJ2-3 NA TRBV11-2 TGTGCCAGCAGCTTAGGAGGACAATACACAGATACGCAGTATTTT CASSLGGQYTDTQYF
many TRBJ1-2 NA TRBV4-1 TGCGCCAGCAGCCAAGAGGAGACAGCCCTCTATGGCTACACCTTC CASSQEETALYGYTF
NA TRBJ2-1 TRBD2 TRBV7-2 TGTGCCAGCAGCTTTAGCGGGACTGAGCAGTTCTTC CASSFSGTEQFF
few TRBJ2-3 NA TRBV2 TGTGCCAGCATTAGGGAGGATACGCAGTATTTT CASIREDTQYF
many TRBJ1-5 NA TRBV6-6 TGTGCCAGCAGTCAGTGGGGGCGTCGGCCCCAGCATTTT CASSQWGRRPQHF
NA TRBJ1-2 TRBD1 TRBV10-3 TGTGCCATCAGGCGGGACAGGGATGGCTACACCTTC CAIRRDRDGYTF
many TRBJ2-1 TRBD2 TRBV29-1 TGCAGCGTGGCGAGCGGGAGATTCAATGAGCAGTTCTTC CSVASGRFNEQFF
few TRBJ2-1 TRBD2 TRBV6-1 TGTGCCAGCAGCCCCCTAGCCGGGACTAGCAATGAGCAGTTCTTC CASSPLAGTSNEQFF
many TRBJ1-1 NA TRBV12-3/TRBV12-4 TGTGCCAGCAGTTTAGGACAGTACACTGAAGCTTTCTTT CASSLGQYTEAFF
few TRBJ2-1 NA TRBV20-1 TGCAGTGCTAGAAGTAGATCGAAAGCGAATGAGCAGTTCTTC CSARSRSKANEQFF
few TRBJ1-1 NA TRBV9 TGTGCCAGCAGCGAGTCAACAGGGAACACTGAAGCTTTCTTT CASSESTGNTEAFF
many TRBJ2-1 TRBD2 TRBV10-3 TGTGCCATCACGACTAGCGGGGGGTACAATGAGCAGTTCTTC CAITTSGGYNEQFF
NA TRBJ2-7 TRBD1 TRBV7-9 TGTGCCAGCAGCCTTCGGACAGGGGGCTACGAGCAGTACTTC CASSLRTGGYEQYF
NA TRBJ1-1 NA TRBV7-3 TGTGCCAGCAGCCCCCAGGGGCCCACTGAAGCTTTCTTT CASSPQGPTEAFF
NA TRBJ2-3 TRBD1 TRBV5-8 TGTGCCAGCAGCGTGGGACAGGGGGTTAACACAGATACGCAGTATTTT CASSVGQGVNTDTQYF
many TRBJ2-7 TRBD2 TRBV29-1 TGCAGCGTTGGTATAATGCGGGCGACTAGCCGCTCCTACGAGCAGTACTTC CSVGIMRATSRSYEQYF
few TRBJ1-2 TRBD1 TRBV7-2 TGTGCCAGCAGTTCACAGCTACAGGGGTCGGACTATGGCTACACCTTC CASSSQLQGSDYGYTF